The 27 T cell receptor beta chains below all came from one sample that was sequenced in a study of cytotoxic CD8 clonotypes in ibrutinib-treated CLL. Libraries were prepared by immunoSEQ multiplex PCR; TCRdb keeps only in-frame clonotypes and omits some of them. The sample lists 20,000 to 30,000 clones, approximately 67% seen once, with 51% in the top ten. Sequencing used PBMCs, obtained at disease progression, from a patient treated with ibrutinib. These receptors all come from a human donor with chronic lymphocytic leukemia.

There are a few counts of this clone. The chain links TRBV7-8 to TRBJ1-5; the D gene is possibly TRBD1 (6 bases). V lost 5 bases, J lost 3 bases, and 17 bases lay in between. This CDR3 has 16 residues. CDR1 is SGHVS, CDR2 FQNEAQ, per germline. The CDR3 DNA sequence: TGTGCCAGCAGCCAAACCCGCCGGACAGACAATCAGCCCCAGCATTTT. Encoded protein: CASSQTRRTDNQPQHF.

This clone was counted between two and nine times. The V call is TRBV30, the J call TRBJ2-2, with TRBD2 matching over 7 bases. Germline-derived CDR1 and CDR2 are GTSNPN and SVGIG (reference sequence). This CDR3 comprises 14 residues. The J segment lost 3 bases and the V segment lost 5 bases, leaving 6 bases of the junction unmatched. This chain's CDR3 is CAWRLAGDTGELFF. Written as DNA, the CDR3 is TGTGCCTGGCGACTAGCCGGGGACACCGGGGAGCTGTTTTTT.

DNA of the CDR3: TGTGCCAGCAGCTCCAACGCGGGGGAGTTCTACGAGCAGTACTTC. It codes for CASSSNAGEFYEQYF. The chain couples TRBV11-1 to TRBJ2-7, with 7 bases that match TRBD2. Germline V gene lookup returns CDR1 SGHAT and CDR2 FQDESV (reference sequence). After removal of 4 bases from V and 3 bases from J, the junction contained 9 bases not matched to a gene. The CDR3 is made up of 15 amino acids. The full variable domain, with the rest looked up from reference TRBV11-1 and TRBJ2-7, is EAEVAQSPRYKITEKSQAVAFWCDPISGHATLYWYRQILGQGPELLVQFQDESVVDDSQLPKDRFSAERLKGVDSTLKIQPAELGDSAMYLCASSSNAGEFYEQYFGPGTRLTVT.

There are a few counts of this clone. The CDR3 nucleotides are TGCAGCGGGGGACAGGGGGACTATGGCTACACCTTC. Translated, it gives CSGGQGDYGYTF. The chain links TRBV29-1 to TRBJ1-2, with 11 bases identical to TRBD1. Germline CDR1 SQVTM, CDR2 ANQGSEA. CDR3 size: 12 residues. Unmatched junction bases numbered 1, after V lost 7 bases and J lost 3 bases.

The chain couples TRBV20-1 to TRBJ1-1; D might be TRBD1 (5 bases). CDR3 length: 11 residues. V lost 5 bases and J 9 bases, leaving 13 bases between the germline ends. Looked up from germline, CDR1 is DFQATT and CDR2 is SNEGSKA (reference sequence). CDR3 coding DNA: TGCAGTGCTCGACCGGGACCCCAAGCTTTCTTT. Its translation: CSARPGPQAFF.

V gene TRBV7-2 combines with J gene TRBJ1-4, with D possibly matching TRBD1 (5 bases). This CDR3 is built from 15 residues. V lost 5 bases, J lost 2 bases, and 12 bases lay in between. CDR1 is SGHTA, CDR2 FQGNSA, per germline. The CDR3 DNA reads as TGTGCCAGCAGCCCCTCAGGGTTCACTAATGAAAAACTGTTTTTT. As protein: CASSPSGFTNEKLFF. Full variable domain (rest looked up from reference TRBV7-2 and TRBJ1-4): GAGVSQSPSNKVTEKGKDVELRCDPISGHTALYWYRQSLGQGLEFLIYFQGNSAPDKSGLPSDRFSAERTGGSVSTLTIQRTQQEDSAVYLCASSPSGFTNEKLFFGSGTQLSVL.

V usage is TRBV9 and J usage is TRBJ1-6, with TRBD1 as a possible D gene (5 bases). This CDR3 is 14 amino acids long. Germline V gene data show CDR1 as SGDLS and CDR2 as YYNGEE. The V end lost 3 bases, the J end lost 7 bases, and 11 bases lay between the germline ends. CDR3 coding DNA: TGTGCCAGCAGCGCAGGGACGGTGAATTCACCCCTCCACTTT. This sequence encodes CASSAGTVNSPLHF.

The gene calls are TRBV2 and TRBJ1-2; D is ambiguous. CDR1 is SNHLY, CDR2 FYNNEI, per germline. The ends were cut back, 6 bases at V and 5 bases at J, with 10 bases in the middle. CDR3 length equals 12 residues. CDR3 sequence reads: CASSLDLYGYTF. The CDR3 DNA sequence: TGTGCCAGCAGCTTAGACTTATATGGCTACACCTTC.

This sequence joins TRBV2 and TRBJ1-1; D is possibly TRBD1 (5 bases). The CDR3 length is 13 residues. Germline CDR1 reads SNHLY; CDR2 reads FYNNEI. With 8 bases removed from V and 7 bases from J, the gap between germline ends came to 17 bases. This CDR3 reads CASPAPGNYEAFF. DNA for the CDR3: TGTGCCAGCCCCGCTCCAGGGAACTATGAAGCTTTCTTT.

A few counts support this clone. V gene TRBV2 combines with J gene TRBJ2-7; D gene unclear. From germline, CDR1 is SNHLY and CDR2 FYNNEI. This CDR3 contains 13 residues. Trimming took off 2 bases at V and 9 bases at J, with 14 bases between the two ends. The CDR3 DNA reads as TGTGCCAGCAGTGAATCTTGGGTTAGAGTGCAGTACTTC. It translates to CASSESWVRVQYF.

The V call is TRBV19, the J call TRBJ1-1; D possibly corresponds to TRBD1 (6 bases). The CDR3 length is 13 residues. Per the germline V gene, CDR1 is LNHDA and CDR2 is SQIVND (reference sequence). V was cut by 3 bases and J by 4 bases, with 9 bases left in between. The chain's CDR3 is CASSIGGLTEAFF. CDR3 nucleotides: TGTGCCAGTAGTATCGGGGGCCTCACTGAAGCTTTCTTT.

V is TRBV5-4 and J is TRBJ1-1; possibly TRBD1 for D (5 bases). Trimming stripped 1 base from V and 3 bases from J, with 10 bases between. Germline assignment: CDR1 SGHNT and CDR2 YYREEE (reference sequence). CDR3 length: 14 residues. The CDR3 protein is CASSLHRMDTEAFF. The CDR3 DNA sequence: TGTGCCAGCAGCTTGCACAGGATGGACACTGAAGCTTTCTTT.

This clone was counted a few times. The CDR3 DNA follows: TGTGCCAGTACCGGACCCCGCGGGATTAAAGCTTTCTTT. It translates to CASTGPRGIKAFF. The rearrangement links TRBV19 to TRBJ1-1; D remains ambiguous. The germline V gene encodes CDR1 LNHDA and CDR2 SQIVND (reference sequence). This CDR3 comprises 13 residues. With 7 bases removed from V and 9 bases from J, the gap between germline ends came to 18 bases.

This chain uses TRBV7-9 with TRBJ1-1; D gene ambiguous. The germline V gene has CDR1 SEHNR and CDR2 FQNEAQ (reference sequence). This CDR3 region has 14 residues. V was cut by 5 bases and J by 8 bases, with 18 bases left in between. The CDR3 sequence: CASSITRATLEAFF. CDR3 coding DNA: TGTGCCAGCAGCATAACCCGGGCCACCCTGGAAGCTTTCTTT.

The rearrangement uses TRBV7-9 and TRBJ1-3; D not certain. The CDR3 is 18 residues long. Trimming removed 1 base from V and 0 bases from J, with 16 bases in between. The germline V gene encodes CDR1 SEHNR and CDR2 FQNEAQ (reference sequence). The CDR3 is CASSLVFSRESSGNTIYF. CDR3 DNA sequence: TGTGCCAGCAGCTTAGTCTTTTCCCGAGAAAGCTCTGGAAACACCATATATTTT.

The chain is built from TRBV4-3 and TRBJ2-7, with D perhaps TRBD1 or TRBD2 (5 bases each). Germline CDR1 is LGHNA and CDR2 is YSLEER. This CDR3 has 13 residues. Between the trimmed V and J ends, which lost 0 bases and 5 bases, there was a span of 8 bases. CDR3: CASSQEEGNEQYF. CDR3 in DNA: TGCGCCAGCAGCCAAGAAGAGGGGAACGAGCAGTACTTC.

This clone occurred a few times. The chain employs TRBV27 and TRBJ2-7; D gene ambiguous. This CDR3 is built from 13 residues. Germline CDR1 MNHEY, CDR2 SMNVEV (reference sequence). V gave up 8 bases and J gave up 9 bases, with 20 bases separating them. The CDR3 sequence is CASGPQFRASQYF. The DNA for the CDR3 is TGTGCCAGCGGTCCTCAGTTTAGGGCCTCGCAGTACTTC.

The chain is built from TRBV7-8 and TRBJ2-7, with a possible D match to TRBD1 (5 bases). The germline CDR1 and CDR2 sequences are SGHVS and FQNEAQ. Trimming stripped 0 bases from V and 0 bases from J, with 9 bases between. The CDR3 is 15 residues long. CDR3 DNA sequence: TGTGCCAGCAGCTTAGCCAGGGATAGCTCCTACGAGCAGTACTTC. Translated: CASSLARDSSYEQYF.

The V gene is TRBV6-5, the J gene TRBJ2-7; 8 nucleotides agree with TRBD1. The junction had 7 bases not matched to a gene; V was cut back by 8 bases and J by 7 bases. From germline, CDR1 is MNHEY and CDR2 SVGAGI. The CDR3 loop spans 12 amino acids. In nucleotides, the CDR3 is TGTGCCAGCGCCAGGGGGCTAGGGGAGCAGTACTTC. This translates into CASARGLGEQYF.

This clone was counted a single time. V and J are TRBV19 and TRBJ1-5; D may be TRBD1 (6 bases). The CDR3 spans 15 residues. V was clipped by 5 bases and J by 5 bases, with 16 bases between them. Germline loops: CDR1 LNHDA, CDR2 SQIVND (reference sequence). CDR3 loop: CASSLRGGRDQPQHF. Written as DNA, the CDR3 is TGTGCCAGTAGTCTACGAGGGGGACGAGATCAGCCCCAGCATTTT.

The V call is TRBV18, the J call TRBJ1-1, with D unclear. V lost 1 base to trimming and J lost 4 bases, with 10 bases between them. CDR1 KGHSH and CDR2 LQKENI come from the germline V gene. The CDR3 is made up of 14 amino acids. This CDR3 reads CASSPRAGSTEAFF. The DNA for the CDR3 is TGTGCCAGCTCACCACGGGCGGGGAGCACTGAAGCTTTCTTT.

V usage is TRBV7-9 and J usage is TRBJ1-3, with unresolved D. Germline assignment: CDR1 SEHNR and CDR2 FQNEAQ (reference sequence). V gave up 7 bases and J gave up 3 bases, with 16 bases separating them. CDR3 size: 15 residues. The CDR3 DNA reads TGTGCCAGCACCCCCGGGAGGGCGGTTGGAAACACCATATATTTT. It encodes CASTPGRAVGNTIYF.

In its sample, this clone was seen a few times. The chain links TRBV30 to TRBJ2-1; D is unresolved. The CDR3 contains 13 residues. Germline V CDR1 and CDR2: GTSNPN, SVGIG (reference sequence). V lost 2 bases and J lost 4, with 9 bases in between. The CDR3 sequence is CAWSRALYNEQFF. CDR3 DNA sequence: TGTGCCTGGAGTCGCGCCCTTTACAATGAGCAGTTCTTC.

This rearrangement joins TRBV4-1 to TRBJ2-5, with 13 bases matching TRBD2. Per the germline V gene, CDR1 is MGHRA and CDR2 is YSYEKL. The CDR3 length is 16 residues. V was clipped by 3 bases and J by 5 bases; unmatched bases: 6. CDR3 DNA sequence: TGCGCCAGCAGCCAGGGCTTGGGACTAGCGGGGGAGACCCAGTACTTC. This translates into CASSQGLGLAGETQYF.

This clone is termed large. J is TRBJ1-5 and V is TRBV27; D unresolved. The germline V and J ends were trimmed by 6 bases and 2 bases, with 11 bases remaining between them. CDR3 length: 14 amino acids. Per germline, CDR1 MNHEY and CDR2 SMNVEV (reference sequence). The CDR3 loop reads CASSPVWGNQPQHF. Written as DNA, the CDR3 is TGTGCCAGCAGCCCAGTTTGGGGCAATCAGCCCCAGCATTTT.

The rearrangement links TRBV20-1 to TRBJ2-7; TRBD1 is a possible D gene (6 bases). This CDR3 has 11 amino acids. Germline lookup yields CDR1 DFQATT and CDR2 SNEGSKA (reference sequence). V lost 5 bases, J lost 5 bases, and 10 bases lay in between. The CDR3 DNA sequence: TGCAGTGCTCCCAGGGGCCACGAGCAGTACTTC. As protein: CSAPRGHEQYF.

V gene TRBV29-1 combines with J gene TRBJ2-5; D remains unclear. This CDR3 is built from 13 residues. Germline V CDR1 and CDR2: SQVTM, ANQGSEA. V was shortened by 2 bases and J by 0 bases, with 7 bases between the two germline ends. The CDR3 region is CSVEYHDQETQYF. CDR3 sequence (DNA): TGCAGCGTTGAATACCACGACCAAGAGACCCAGTACTTC. Using reference TRBV29-1 and TRBJ2-5 for the parts outside the CDR3, the full variable domain is SAVISQKPSRDICQRGTSLTIQCQVDSQVTMMFWYRQQPGQSLTLIATANQGSEATYESGFVIDKFPISRPNLTFSTLTVSNMSPEDSSIYLCSVEYHDQETQYFGPGTRLLVL.